This paragraph covers one T cell receptor beta chain sequence. The specificity of this receptor is unknown. No base quality information exists; no much larger clone differs at one position. The data were taken from a study of T cell responses to AZD1222 COVID-19 vaccine (dated by TCRdb to about 2021). Notes on the research overall: TCR sequencing was performed for some 250 trial participants, of whom 200 to 210 were given two doses of AZD1222 and approximately 25 were given two doses of MenACWY control vaccine. Trial participants were enrolled by age into 18-55, 56-69 and 70-plus year subgroups, with around 150, 28 and 57 TCR-sequenced participants respectively. What the research found in general, with its limitations: No day 14 peak-response samples were available, so repertoires were characterized only after the peak T cell response. After two AZD1222 doses, spike-specific TCR breadth and depth were significantly higher than at day 0 and than in MenACWY recipients. Vaccine-associated CD4 TCRs spanned the whole spike protein, with dominant responses in regions 160-218 and 743-854. Conclusions about previously exposed vaccinees are limited because only five to seven AZD1222 recipients were SARS-CoV-2 seropositive at baseline. Most participants were white British and females outnumbered males, and the authors suggested that clonal diversity may have been underestimated. Reportedly, almost half of the unique spike-specific TCRs recognized epitopes lying outside the regions that are mutated in the B.1.351 and B.1.1.7 variants. In the small 56-69-year group, the increase in depth fell short of significance, most likely because of low power.

This specimen's time point label, per the study, means: about 28 days (+/-7) after the second vaccine dose. Because spike-specific TCR depth and breadth did not differ between the two schedules, AZD1222 recipients who got a second dose at roughly 4 weeks were pooled with those who got a second dose at roughly 12 weeks. The vaccinee samples were drawn from two UK trials, COV001 and COV002, one of which was a single-blind randomized controlled phase 2/3 trial testing AZD1222 (ChAdOx1 nCoV-19) in healthy adults. For TCRbeta chain sequencing, PBMC samples were collected from trial participants at day 0 and at day 28 after the second dose. There are 15 amino acids in the CDR3, from cysteine to phenylalanine inclusive. The DNA shown is the 45-base CDR3, in frame from base 1. The CDR3 regions of human TCRbeta chains were analyzed by immunosequencing. In the authors' own workflow: Repertoire TCRs were matched against a reference library of SARS-CoV-2-specific TCRs generated with the MIRA antigen-specificity platform. Breadth was defined as the fraction of unique TCRs that were SARS-CoV-2-associated, and depth was defined as the fraction of total T cells that were SARS-CoV-2-associated. Each spike-specific TCR was assigned to its reactive spike region and to a CD4 or CD8 class using the MIRA data. Log10-transformed breadth and depth values were compared by one-way ANOVA with Sidak's multiple comparisons tests. TCRdb's version of the immuneACCESS table is confined to in-frame rearrangements and falls short of the full clone set. An unresolved V gene accounts for under half of the shortfall where checked; the remainder is of unknown origin. That table gives V, J and clone size, and the DNA gave D and trimming. For this sample the table gives about 130,000 clones, of which 90% to 95% were detected only once. The ten largest clones take up approximately 7% of the sample.

Specimen: peripheral blood, collected 28 days after the second AZD1222 dose. This receptor was obtained from an adult who received the AZD1222 COVID-19 vaccine. The chain is made from TRBV21-1 and TRBJ1-5. TRBV21-1 is given as a pseudogene. The nucleotide sequence is given as TGTGCCAGCAGCTTAAAGGGGAGGGGACGACAGCCCCAGCATTTT. It translates to CASSLKGRGRQPQHF.